This TCR beta chain was obtained from a study of control samples from healthy donors and cancer patients. TCRdb keeps only in-frame clones here, not all; method: immunoSEQ multiplex PCR. The sample carries about 95,000 clones, roughly nine tenths recorded once. The count of this clone is one. This TCR came from a woman aged 30 to 39 in good health. Sequenced sample: blood.

Here the CDR3 reads CATSSGDNQPQHF. The DNA for the CDR3 is TGTGCCACCAGCAGCGGGGATAACCAGCCCCAGCATTTT. The genes are TRBV15 and TRBJ1-5; D call uncertain. Germline V gene data show CDR1 as LNHNV and CDR2 as YYDKDF (reference sequence). Between the trimmed V and J ends, which lost 3 bases and 7 bases, there was a span of 10 bases. CDR3 length: 13 residues.